A selection of T cell receptor beta chains follows, all from one sample in a study of cytomegalovirus exposure and HLA in healthy donors. Produced via immunoSEQ multiplex PCR; TCRdb's table is partial and in-frame only. The repertoire includes around 120,000 clones, roughly 80% of them detected once, and around 9.5% sits in the top ten. Sequenced material: PBMCs. Source of these receptors: a female donor in good health and CMV-seropositive. The conserved cysteine and the conserved F or W are not part of the CDR3 here.

v_gene: TRBV7-6; j_gene: TRBJ2-2; CDR3aa: ASSPRTGGTGELF
v_gene: TRBV29-1; j_gene: TRBJ1-2; CDR3aa: SVVTQVYGYT
v_gene: TRBV30; j_gene: TRBJ1-4; CDR3aa: AWSADRHEKLF
v_gene: TRBV5-4; j_gene: TRBJ2-5; CDR3aa: ASSPTGWETQY
v_gene: TRBV5-4; j_gene: TRBJ1-4; CDR3aa: ASSLDFSTNEKLF
v_gene: TRBV19; j_gene: TRBJ2-5; CDR3aa: ASSTTGGGETQY
v_gene: TRBV7-2; j_gene: TRBJ2-3; CDR3aa: ASSLVRAGGTDTQY
v_gene: TRBV6-5; j_gene: TRBJ2-7; CDR3aa: ASSPRQFGSYEQY
v_gene: TRBV6-5; j_gene: TRBJ1-3; CDR3aa: ASSDSYSGNTIY
v_gene: TRBV5-6; j_gene: TRBJ1-2; CDR3aa: ASSSPGQGNYGYT
v_gene: TRBV5-4; j_gene: TRBJ2-3; CDR3aa: ASSSGGQAPDTQY
v_gene: TRBV7-9; j_gene: TRBJ1-6; CDR3aa: ASSSRTGSTALH
v_gene: TRBV9; j_gene: TRBJ2-7; CDR3aa: ASSPQDRGPYEQY
v_gene: TRBV5-4; j_gene: TRBJ2-3; CDR3aa: ASSLSLAVYDTDTQY
v_gene: TRBV7-9; j_gene: TRBJ2-2; CDR3aa: ASSLGIRTVTGELF
v_gene: TRBV28; j_gene: TRBJ2-7; CDR3aa: ASSLTELGYYEQY
v_gene: TRBV10-3; j_gene: TRBJ2-1; CDR3aa: AISPSTGEYEQF
v_gene: TRBV30; j_gene: TRBJ1-6; CDR3aa: AWRVPGQGNSPLH
v_gene: TRBV27; j_gene: TRBJ1-2; CDR3aa: ASRDREHYGYT
v_gene: TRBV6-5; j_gene: TRBJ2-1; CDR3aa: ASSYRDRGYYEQF
v_gene: TRBV6-1; j_gene: TRBJ1-2; CDR3aa: ASSPGLNYGYT
v_gene: TRBV5-1; j_gene: TRBJ2-2; CDR3aa: ASSLLGGAPGELF
v_gene: TRBV25-1; j_gene: TRBJ2-5; CDR3aa: ASARPGIETQY
v_gene: TRBV4-2; j_gene: TRBJ2-2; CDR3aa: ASSQPWARMTGDTGELF
v_gene: TRBV9; j_gene: TRBJ1-6; CDR3aa: ASSPGHNNSPLH
v_gene: TRBV5-1; j_gene: TRBJ2-1; CDR3aa: ASSFSGGLSSYNEQF
v_gene: TRBV2; j_gene: TRBJ2-3; CDR3aa: ASSSQEWRGRRNTQY
v_gene: TRBV28; j_gene: TRBJ1-2; CDR3aa: ASSWGTDPYGYT
v_gene: TRBV11-2; j_gene: TRBJ2-7; CDR3aa: ASSQGNRGLVYEQY